These 18 T cell receptor beta chains originate from one sample sequenced in a study of CD8 T cells in Susac syndrome. Reverse transcription of about 0.45 to 1 ug RNA was performed with random hexamers. TCRdb passed the immunoSEQ multiplex PCR reads through MiXCR, listing each CDR3 protein once. The table lists roughly 120,000 distinct CDR3 sequences, about 95% of them singletons. The specimen was CD4+ T cells from PBMCs. Every receptor here comes from a human donor in good health.

This clonotype was counted a single time. The rearrangement links TRBV7-9 to TRBJ2-5, with TRBD2 matching 7 bases. Germline V lookup: CDR1 SEHNR, CDR2 FQNEAQ (reference sequence). The CDR3 runs to 14 residues. Trimming at V came to 1 base and at J to 5 bases, leaving 4 bases not matched to a gene. CDR3 nucleotides: TGTGCCAGCAGCTTAGGACTAGCTCAGGAGACCCAGTACTTC. Translated, it gives CASSLGLAQETQYF.

This chain joins TRBV5-6 and TRBJ2-7; no reliable D call. The CDR3 runs to 12 residues. Germline loops: CDR1 SGHDT, CDR2 YYEEEE. V was trimmed by 1 base and J by 11 bases, leaving 13 bases between them. The CDR3 reads CASSLRGVSEYF. The CDR3 nucleotides read TGTGCCAGCAGCTTGCGTGGAGTCTCGGAGTACTTC.

This rearrangement joins TRBV30 to TRBJ2-7, with 8 positions matching TRBD1. The ends lost 0 bases at V and 9 bases at J; junction bases unmatched: 7. This CDR3 region has 13 residues. Germline CDR1 reads GTSNPN; CDR2 reads SVGIG (reference sequence). The CDR3 loop is CAWSVSGGKGQYF. The DNA of the CDR3 is TGTGCCTGGAGTGTATCAGGGGGCAAGGGGCAGTACTTC.

CDR3 sequence reads: CASRSMRQMNTEAFF. Here the CDR3 DNA reads TGTGCCAGCAGATCCATGAGGCAAATGAACACTGAAGCTTTCTTT. The chain uses TRBV5-6 and TRBJ1-1; D is unresolved. V was pared by 5 bases and J by 0 bases, with 14 bases between. This CDR3 has 15 amino acids. From germline, CDR1 is SGHDT and CDR2 YYEEEE.

Here the CDR3 DNA reads TGTGCCAGCAGCGTGTCTACCCTGTTCACCGGGGAGCTGTTTTTT. Translation: CASSVSTLFTGELFF. The chain uses TRBV9 and TRBJ2-2; D is unclear. V lost 2 bases, J lost 4 bases, and 12 bases lay in between. The CDR3 totals 15 residues. In germline, CDR1 is SGDLS, CDR2 YYNGEE.

The chain uses TRBV5-1 and TRBJ2-2; D not resolved. The V end lost 4 bases, the J end lost 4 bases, and 8 bases lay between the germline ends. The length of the CDR3 is 13 residues. Per germline, CDR1 SGHRS and CDR2 YFSETQ. The CDR3 sequence: CASSLAATGELFF. The CDR3 region has the DNA TGCGCCAGCAGCCTGGCAGCCACCGGGGAGCTGTTTTTT. The full variable domain, completed using reference TRBV5-1 and TRBJ2-2, is KAGVTQTPRYLIKTRGQQVTLSCSPISGHRSVSWYQQTPGQGLQFLFEYFSETQRNKGNFPGRFSGRQFSNSRSEMNVSTLELGDSALYLCASSLAATGELFFGEGSRLTVL.

CDR3 loop: CASSARTGVSGANVLTF. The CDR3 nucleotides are TGTGCCAGCAGCGCCAGAACAGGGGTGTCTGGGGCCAACGTCCTGACTTTC. The rearrangement links TRBV9 to TRBJ2-6, with 7 bases matching TRBD1. With 3 bases clipped from V and 1 base from J, the junction kept 7 bases outside the gene matches. The germline CDR1 and CDR2 sequences are SGDLS and YYNGEE. This CDR3 has 17 amino acids.

The CDR3, as DNA: TGTGCCAGTAGTCCCGGACACCGGCCCCAGACCCAGTACTTC. The encoded protein is CASSPGHRPQTQYF. V and J are TRBV19 and TRBJ2-5; D might be TRBD1 (5 bases). The CDR3 has 14 residues. Germline V lookup: CDR1 LNHDA, CDR2 SQIVND (reference sequence). Trimming cost V 5 bases and J 6 bases, with 16 bases left between them. The whole variable domain, remainder taken from reference TRBV19 and TRBJ2-5, is DGGITQSPKYLFRKEGQNVTLSCEQNLNHDAMYWYRQDPGQGLRLIYYSQIVNDFQKGDIAEGYSVSREKKESFPLTVTSAQKNPTAFYLCASSPGHRPQTQYFGPGTRLLVL.

The chain recombines TRBV27 with TRBJ2-5; 12 bases fit TRBD1. Unmatched junction bases numbered 6, after V lost 6 bases and J lost 4 bases. CDR3 length equals 15 residues. Germline V gene data show CDR1 as MNHEY and CDR2 as SMNVEV (reference sequence). DNA for the CDR3: TGTGCCAGCAGCCGGGACAGGGGGCTGGGAGAGACCCAGTACTTC. Protein sequence: CASSRDRGLGETQYF.

The CDR3 loop is CASSLARTSGEQETQYF. The CDR3 coding sequence is TGTGCCAGCAGCTTAGCCAGGACTAGCGGGGAACAAGAGACCCAGTACTTC. The chain couples TRBV7-2 to TRBJ2-5; 12 bases match TRBD2. Germline-derived CDR1 and CDR2 are SGHTA and FQGNSA. The J segment lost 2 bases and the V segment lost 0 bases, leaving 4 bases of the junction unmatched. CDR3 size: 17 residues.

The chain recombines TRBV30 with TRBJ1-2; D is perhaps TRBD1 (6 bases). The ends were cut back, 4 bases at V and 4 bases at J, with 22 bases in the middle. The CDR3 covers 16 residues. The V gene's germline CDR1 is GTSNPN and CDR2 SVGIG (reference sequence). The CDR3, as DNA: TGTGCCTGGATGGGGGCAGGGACCTCAGGCCCCTATGGCTACACCTTC. Its translation is CAWMGAGTSGPYGYTF.

V and J are TRBV6-5 and TRBJ2-4; a weak D match, TRBD2 (6 bases). V was cut by 4 bases and J by 1 base, with 11 bases left in between. Germline V lookup: CDR1 MNHEY, CDR2 SVGAGI. The length of the CDR3 is 15 residues. The CDR3 sequence: CASSSAGRAKNIQYF. CDR3 coding DNA: TGTGCCAGCAGTTCAGCAGGGAGGGCCAAAAACATTCAGTACTTC.

The J gene is TRBJ2-7, the V gene TRBV20-1; TRBD1 matches at 7 bases. In germline, CDR1 is DFQATT, CDR2 SNEGSKA (reference sequence). This CDR3 has 13 residues. V dropped 6 bases and J dropped 2; count of bases not matched to a gene: 7. This CDR3 reads CSAMRDRTYEQYF. The CDR3 DNA reads TGCAGTGCCATGAGGGACAGAACCTACGAGCAGTACTTC.

This clonotype was seen a single time. V usage is TRBV5-1 and J usage is TRBJ2-7; 7 bases agree with TRBD1. The germline V gene has CDR1 SGHRS and CDR2 YFSETQ. This CDR3 contains 15 residues. The J segment lost 7 bases and the V segment lost 1 base, leaving 11 bases of the junction unmatched. The CDR3 spells CASSLRQGDGREQYF. In nucleotides, the CDR3 is TGCGCCAGCAGCTTGAGGCAGGGGGACGGTCGGGAGCAGTACTTC.

This rearrangement joins TRBV11-1 to TRBJ2-5; D remains unclear. The germline gives CDR1 SGHAT, CDR2 FQDESV (reference sequence). Trimming removed 2 bases from V and 1 base from J, with 8 bases in between. This CDR3 has 14 amino acids. CDR3 sequence (DNA): TGTGCCAGCAGCTTAAGGAGCCCCCAAGAGACCCAGTACTTC. It encodes CASSLRSPQETQYF.

The rearrangement uses TRBV7-3 and TRBJ2-7; 9 nucleotides agree with TRBD1. CDR3 length: 15 residues. With 5 bases clipped from V and 2 bases from J, the junction kept 7 bases outside the gene matches. Per germline, CDR1 SGHTA and CDR2 FQGTGA. DNA of the CDR3: TGTGCCAGCAGCCCAGGAGGGACAGGGACCTACGAGCAGTACTTC. It encodes CASSPGGTGTYEQYF. The full variable domain, rest sourced from reference TRBV7-3 and TRBJ2-7, is GAGVSQTPSNKVTEKGKYVELRCDPISGHTALYWYRQSLGQGPEFLIYFQGTGAADDSGLPNDRFFAVRPEGSVSTLKIQRTERGDSAVYLCASSPGGTGTYEQYFGPGTRLTVT.

This clonotype was recorded only once. The rearrangement uses TRBV29-1 and TRBJ1-5; D is ambiguous. CDR1 and CDR2 (germline): SQVTM, ANQGSEA. CDR3 length: 14 residues. Trimming cost V 4 bases and J 4 bases, with 14 bases left between them. The CDR3 is CSVGGPVINQPQHF. CDR3 nucleotide sequence: TGCAGCGTTGGGGGTCCGGTCATAAATCAGCCCCAGCATTTT.

The gene calls are TRBV14 and TRBJ2-1, with D possibly matching TRBD2 (6 bases). This CDR3 contains 16 residues. The V end was cut by 3 bases, the J end by 0 bases, with 12 bases between. Germline V gene sequence: CDR1 SGHDN, CDR2 FVKESK. As DNA, the CDR3 is TGTGCCAGCAGCCAGGTAATCGGGAGCTCCTACAATGAGCAGTTCTTC. Protein sequence: CASSQVIGSSYNEQFF.